These T cell receptor beta chains were read from a single sample in a study of CD8 T cells in ankylosing spondylitis. MiXCR, run by TCRdb on the 5' RACE reads, gives a single entry per CDR3 protein. This table has 300,000 to 350,000 distinct CDR3 sequences, more than 20% appearing once. Sequencing input: blood, either unsorted or a sorted T cell fraction (not recorded which). The source of these receptors is a female donor with ankylosing spondylitis or in good health (not recorded which). CDR3s include the opening cysteine and the closing phenylalanine or tryptophan.

>TRBJ2-3|TRBV28
CATASSLRTDTQYF
>TRBJ1-1|TRBV5-1
CASSPAGQGYPRTEAFF
>TRBJ2-3|TRBV11-2
CASSPGSPGLAGADTQYF
>TRBJ2-1|TRBV12-3/TRBV12-4
CASSRFEYEQFF
>TRBJ2-7|TRBV4-3
CASSQDLLDRGFLYEQYF
>TRBJ2-7|TRBV7-2
CASSLRLNPGYEQYF
>TRBJ2-3|TRBV20-1
CSASGMVGDTQYF
>TRBJ2-7|TRBV27
CASSFRDSREQYF
>TRBJ2-1|TRBV12-3/TRBV12-4
CASSLGRELNEQFF
>TRBJ2-5|TRBV12-3/TRBV12-4
CASTGQGKRETQYF
>TRBJ2-5|TRBV7-2
CASSTNQETQYF
>TRBJ1-2|TRBV6-2/TRBV6-3
CASSPPEYYGYTF
>TRBJ1-6|TRBV7-8
CASSLGAGLNSPLHF
>TRBJ1-3|TRBV12-3/TRBV12-4
CASSLVGNTIYF
>TRBJ2-1|TRBV29-1
CSVEGSWNTGQFF
>TRBJ1-1|TRBV12-3/TRBV12-4
CASSLAVRGTEAFF
>TRBJ2-2|TRBV20-1
CSAGTGLSTGELFF
>TRBJ2-7|TRBV12-3/TRBV12-4
CASSFGPLAGSYEQYF
>TRBJ2-7|TRBV29-1
CSVNSGPDEQYF
>TRBJ1-1|TRBV29-1
CSVRSGTEAFF
>TRBJ2-7|TRBV6-6
CASSYPGQGQIYF
>TRBJ1-5|TRBV19
CASSLGPSSNQPQHF
>TRBJ1-4|TRBV6-1
CAGARGRGEKLFF
>TRBJ1-2|TRBV10-3
CAIFTRDSQGGYTF
>TRBJ2-5|TRBV27
CASSPTTSGRAETQYF
>TRBJ2-7|TRBV27
CASSRGGQDEQYF
>TRBJ2-3|TRBV21-1
CATSGGVAGVTTQYF
>TRBJ2-1|TRBV3-1
CASSQAGQSSYNEQFF
>TRBJ2-7|TRBV30
CAWTYGTDYEQYF
>TRBJ2-7|TRBV5-6
CASSLGAGSSTYEQYF
>TRBJ1-3|TRBV5-1
CASSLAQGDTIYF
>TRBJ2-3|TRBV10-1
CASSESRGASTDTQYF
>TRBJ2-1|TRBV27
CASRITGVGNEQFF
>TRBJ2-3|TRBV9
CASSPILWGSGADTQYF
>TRBJ1-2|TRBV2
CASRGTGSFGGYTF
>TRBJ2-5|TRBV7-2
CASSLEANQETQYF
>TRBJ1-1|TRBV12-5
CASGLVETGRTEAFF
>TRBJ2-7|TRBV5-1
CASSLGVAGQGFYEQYF
>TRBJ2-3|TRBV7-2
CASSLQEGTDTQYF
>TRBJ2-1|TRBV7-2
CASSLASGSYEQFF
>TRBJ2-1|TRBV20-1
CSAREGRRPLHEQFF
>TRBJ2-7|TRBV6-5
CASSYPGGEQYF
>TRBJ1-5|TRBV20-1
CSARSGRGNQPQHF
>TRBJ2-7|TRBV7-2
CASSSGLAYNYEQYF
>TRBJ2-5|TRBV20-1
CSASKETQYF
>TRBJ1-1|TRBV30
CAWGQDEAEAFF
>TRBJ1-1|TRBV20-1
CSARGQGGTEAFF
>TRBJ2-3|TRBV7-2
CASSLGAGVTDTQYF
>TRBJ2-1|TRBV6-5
CASSYSRRGNEQFF
>TRBJ2-7|TRBV29-1
CSAEFPSYEQYF
>TRBJ2-5|TRBV7-2
CASSPRGSQETQYF
>TRBJ2-7|TRBV20-1
CSARDRRESSYEQYF